Described below is a single T cell receptor beta chain sequence and its context. The antigen remains unidentified. V lost 4 bases and J 7 bases, leaving 13 bases between the germline ends. The CDR3 runs to 14 residues. Germline CDR1 reads LNHDA; CDR2 reads SQIVND (reference sequence). The sample originates from a study of STAT5B mutations in CD4+ large granular lymphocyte leukemia. Original handling: The detection floor for productive clonotype frequency was 2.59 x 10-5. The repertoire was sequenced with immunoSEQ multiplex PCR; TCRdb's copy has only in-frame clones and lacks some. The V and J calls and clone size are taken from that table; D and trimming were inferred from the DNA. The sample has tens of thousands of clones; 55% to 80% are singletons. Study-wide results and caveats: No patients shared main leukemic clonotypes, though around 24% appeared at low frequency elsewhere.

The sequence was obtained from a human donor in good health. Sequencing was done on a sample of CD4+ T cells from blood buffy coats. V usage is TRBV19 and J usage is TRBJ1-4; a weak D match, TRBD1 (6 bases). DNA of the CDR3: TGTGCCAGTAGTACGATGACAGGCGTTGAAAAACTGTTTTTT. Encoded protein: CASSTMTGVEKLFF.